This T cell receptor beta chain was sequenced for a study of T cells in Graves' hyperthyroidism and ophthalmopathy. The count of this clonotype is one. Antigen: not known. Sequence at one end of the junction differs from germline and may be a read error. Study conclusions and caveats: Ophthalmopathy was separated from stable hyperthyroidism by a 13 V-J model.

Patients between 18 and 65 years old had hyperthyroidism, newly diagnosed and lasting under 2 months. Orbital computed tomography and thyroid ultrasound, together with serum TRAb and thyroxine and clinical symptoms, were used for diagnoses. The CDR3 has 16 amino acids. CDR1 SGHAT and CDR2 FQNNGV come from the germline V gene. It was RNA transcripts that yielded the amplified TCR beta CDR3 regions. Carried out on the TCR CDR3, a first-round RT-PCR used the HTBI primer set. TCRdb independently ran MiXCR on the multiplex PCR reads; one entry per CDR3 protein. The sample lists about 400,000 distinct CDR3 sequences, around 14% occurring once.

Sequenced input: blood. The genes are TRBV11-2 and TRBJ2-3, with TRBD2 matching 9 bases. The receptor's source is a woman aged 18 to 35 with Graves' hyperthyroidism. In DNA form, the CDR3 reads TGTGCCAGCAGCGTAGACGGCGGGGGGGGAACAGATACGCAGTATTTT. Translated, it gives CASSVDGGGGTDTQYF.